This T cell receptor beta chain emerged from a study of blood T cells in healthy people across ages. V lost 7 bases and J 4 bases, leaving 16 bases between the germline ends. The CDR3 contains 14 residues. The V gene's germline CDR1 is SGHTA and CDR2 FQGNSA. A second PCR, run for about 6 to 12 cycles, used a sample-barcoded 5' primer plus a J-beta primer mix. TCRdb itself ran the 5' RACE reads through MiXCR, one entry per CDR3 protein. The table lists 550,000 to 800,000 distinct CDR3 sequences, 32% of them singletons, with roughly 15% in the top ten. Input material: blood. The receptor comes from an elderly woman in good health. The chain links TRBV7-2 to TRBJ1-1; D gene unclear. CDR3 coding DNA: TGTGCCAGCAACTTCTCACAGAAGGGCACTGAAGCTTTCTTT. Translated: CASNFSQKGTEAFF.